These 19 T cell receptor beta chains came from one sample sequenced in a study of T cell repertoires in cytomegalovirus infection. The antigens these receptors bind are not known. TCRdb re-derived calls from the reads in MiXCR, one entry per CDR3 protein. The table shows 550,000 to 850,000 distinct CDR3 sequences, with around 30% occurring only once. This sample comprised cultured PBMCs, obtained from culture after CMV antigen stimulation. The receptors derive from a human donor in good health (CMV status not recorded). Some clones in this sample may be carry-over from other donors' samples.

This clonotype has only a few counts. The chain combines TRBV7-2 with TRBJ2-4; no clear D. The CDR3 runs to 14 residues. Germline V lookup: CDR1 SGHTA, CDR2 FQGNSA. With 1 base removed from V and 3 bases from J, the gap between germline ends came to 7 bases. CDR3 DNA sequence: TGTGCCAGCAGCTTAGTGTTTGGCAAAAACATTCAGTACTTC. Encoded protein: CASSLVFGKNIQYF.

This clonotype was recorded a few times. The chain employs TRBV2 and TRBJ1-4, with D unresolved. Trimming cost V 0 bases and J 0 bases, with 5 bases left between them. Germline V gene data show CDR1 as SNHLY and CDR2 as FYNNEI. CDR3 length equals 15 residues. DNA of the CDR3: TGTGCCAGCAGTGAAGCCCCTGCAACTAATGAAAAACTGTTTTTT. Translation: CASSEAPATNEKLFF.

As to this clonotype: The germline gene is not matched at one end of the junction; a read error may be the cause. The chain links TRBV4-1 to TRBJ2-1; D possibly uses TRBD1 or TRBD2 (6 bases each). The CDR3 covers 16 residues. Germline V CDR1 and CDR2: MGHRA, YSYEKL. The CDR3 here is CASSQEGGLITIEQFF. The CDR3 nucleotides are TGTGCCAGCAGCCAAGAGGGGGGACTTATCACTATTGAGCAGTTCTTC.

The chain combines TRBV20-1 with TRBJ2-1; possibly TRBD1 for D (6 bases). The CDR3 sequence is 13 residues long. Per germline, CDR1 DFQATT and CDR2 SNEGSKA (reference sequence). Trimming stripped 5 bases from V and 10 bases from J, with 18 bases between. CDR3 DNA sequence: TGCAGTGCTCGCCATTGGGGGCGTCGGGAGCAGTTCTTC. It specifies CSARHWGRREQFF.

This clonotype was seen more than once but under ten times. The chain carries TRBV7-9 and TRBJ2-5, with TRBD2 identical over 9 bases. CDR1 and CDR2 from the germline V gene are SEHNR and FQNEAQ (reference sequence). Losses at the gene ends were 5 bases for V and 4 bases for J; bases not matched to a gene: 2. This CDR3 has 13 residues. The CDR3 DNA sequence: TGTGCCAGCAGCCGAGCGGGAGGAGAGACCCAGTACTTC. This gives the protein CASSRAGGETQYF.

This clonotype was seen ten or more times. The rearrangement links TRBV7-6 to TRBJ1-5; D may be TRBD1 (6 bases). The germline CDR1 and CDR2 sequences are SGHVS and FNYEAQ. V was pared by 0 bases and J by 0 bases, with 12 bases between. This CDR3 comprises 17 residues. The CDR3 DNA is TGTGCCAGCAGCTTAGCGGCAGGGGAGAATAGCAATCAGCCCCAGCATTTT. Translation gives CASSLAAGENSNQPQHF. Full variable domain (remainder filled in from reference TRBV7-6 and TRBJ1-5): GAGVSQSPRYKVTKRGQDVALRCDPISGHVSLYWYRQALGQGPEFLTYFNYEAQQDKSGLPNDRFSAERPEGSISTLTIQRTEQRDSAMYRCASSLAAGENSNQPQHFGDGTRLSIL.

This clonotype was recorded only once. The chain employs TRBV28 and TRBJ1-2; D is perhaps TRBD1 (6 bases). The CDR3 is made up of 16 amino acids. Trimming stripped 4 bases from V and 4 bases from J, with 19 bases between. CDR1 is MDHEN and CDR2 is SYDVKM in the germline V gene. CDR3 protein: CASSYLKQGFGYGYTF. CDR3 bases: TGTGCCAGCAGTTATCTGAAACAGGGTTTCGGCTATGGCTACACCTTC.

The V call is TRBV4-1, the J call TRBJ1-1, with D possibly being TRBD1 (5 bases). This CDR3 spans 14 amino acids. V lost 3 bases and J lost 7, with 15 bases in between. Germline-derived CDR1 and CDR2 are MGHRA and YSYEKL. The CDR3 nucleotides read TGCGCCAGCAGCCACTATCTCCGGGGCATTGAAGCTTTCTTT. Translated: CASSHYLRGIEAFF.

The sample holds many counts of this clonotype. This chain connects TRBV7-2 to TRBJ2-5; 16 nucleotides agree with TRBD2. The CDR3 sequence is 18 residues long. Germline-derived CDR1 and CDR2 are SGHTA and FQGNSA. The ends lost 2 bases at V and 5 bases at J; junction bases unmatched: 8. This CDR3 reads CASSLLGLAGGPAETQYF. The CDR3 bases are TGTGCCAGCAGCTTATTGGGACTAGCGGGAGGGCCTGCGGAGACCCAGTACTTC. Full variable domain (outside the CDR3, taken from reference TRBV7-2 and TRBJ2-5): GAGVSQSPSNKVTEKGKDVELRCDPISGHTALYWYRQSLGQGLEFLIYFQGNSAPDKSGLPSDRFSAERTGGSVSTLTIQRTQQEDSAVYLCASSLLGLAGGPAETQYFGPGTRLLVL.

The chain employs TRBV6-8 and TRBJ1-3, with D tentatively TRBD1 (6 bases). V shed 7 bases and J shed 1 base, with 11 bases lying between them. The germline V gene has CDR1 MNHGY and CDR2 SAAAGT. This CDR3 is 14 amino acids long. The CDR3 DNA reads as TGTGCCAGCATTTTAAGGGGGTCTGGAAACACCATATATTTT. Amino acids: CASILRGSGNTIYF.

This clonotype was detected many times. V usage is TRBV7-6 and J usage is TRBJ2-1; tentative D call: TRBD1 (5 bases). Germline CDR1 is SGHVS and CDR2 is FNYEAQ. CDR3 size: 13 residues. The ends were cut back, 1 base at V and 7 bases at J, with 8 bases in the middle. The CDR3 coding sequence is TGTGCCAGCAGCTTAGGTCAGGGAAATGAGCAGTTCTTC. Translation: CASSLGQGNEQFF.

The chain uses TRBV3-1 and TRBJ2-1; 12 bases map to TRBD2. This CDR3 has 16 residues. V lost 0 bases, J lost 12 bases, and 9 bases stayed unmatched. Germline V CDR1 and CDR2: LGHDT, YNNKEL (reference sequence). DNA for the CDR3: TGTGCCAGCAGCCAAGATCGAGCTAGCGGGAGGGTGGGGCAGTTCTTC. The encoded protein is CASSQDRASGRVGQFF.

This clonotype came up a few times. The V call is TRBV6-1, the J call TRBJ1-1, with unresolved D. CDR3 length: 11 residues. Trimming cost V 7 bases and J 5 bases, with 8 bases left between them. The V gene's germline CDR1 is MNHNS and CDR2 SASEGT. CDR3 in DNA: TGTGCCAGCACCCGAGGGACTGAAGCTTTCTTT. The encoded protein is CASTRGTEAFF.

The chain is built from TRBV6-2 or TRBV6-3 and TRBJ2-5; 9 bases agree with TRBD2. CDR1 is MNHEY, CDR2 SVGEGT, per germline. This CDR3 has 13 residues. With 7 bases clipped from V and 5 bases from J, the junction kept 5 bases outside the gene matches. In DNA, the CDR3 is TGTGCCAGCACCCGGACTAGCGATGAGACCCAGTACTTC. Encoded protein: CASTRTSDETQYF.

As for this clonotype: Being one base from a much bigger clone, this may be a read error. The CDR3 bases are TGTGCCAGCAGCTTAGCCCTAGCGGGGCTTCAAGAGACCCAGTACTTC. This translates into CASSLALAGLQETQYF. V is TRBV7-8 and J is TRBJ2-5; 9 bases line up with TRBD2. Germline CDR1 is SGHVS and CDR2 is FQNEAQ. The CDR3 spans 16 residues. With 0 bases clipped from V and 2 bases from J, the junction kept 4 bases outside the gene matches.

CDR3 sequence reads: CSVVYGGSTDTQYF. DNA for the CDR3: TGCAGCGTTGTATACGGGGGGAGCACAGATACGCAGTATTTT. The chain has TRBV29-1 and TRBJ2-3; TRBD2 matches 7 bases. The CDR3 extends over 14 amino acids. V was pared by 4 bases and J by 0 bases, with 4 bases of the junction left unmatched. Germline V gene data show CDR1 as SQVTM and CDR2 as ANQGSEA.

The V gene is TRBV6-1, the J gene TRBJ2-5, with D perhaps matching TRBD1 (5 bases). Per germline, CDR1 MNHNS and CDR2 SASEGT. Trimming removed 7 bases at V and 1 base at J, with 13 bases between. This CDR3 comprises 14 residues. The DNA for the CDR3 is TGTGCCAGCAAAGCAGGGAATCTCCAAGAGACCCAGTACTTC. It is translated as CASKAGNLQETQYF.

The rearrangement links TRBV6-6 to TRBJ1-5, with D possibly being TRBD1 (5 bases). V was cut by 8 bases and J by 0 bases, with 14 bases left in between. The CDR3 is 15 amino acids. From germline, CDR1 is MNHNY and CDR2 SVGAGI (reference sequence). CDR3 nucleotides: TGTGCCAGCGCAGGGCAGGGTTATAGCAATCAGCCCCAGCATTTT. Amino acid sequence: CASAGQGYSNQPQHF.

This clonotype showed up just a few times. The chain is built from TRBV6-5 and TRBJ2-1, with D perhaps given as TRBD1 or TRBD2 (5 bases each). The CDR3 is 16 amino acids. Trimming stripped 0 bases from V and 10 bases from J, with 19 bases between. Germline assignment: CDR1 MNHEY and CDR2 SVGAGI. This CDR3 is CASSYSGSGPQWEQFF. The CDR3, as DNA: TGTGCCAGCAGTTACTCTGGGTCGGGGCCCCAATGGGAGCAGTTCTTC.